One sample yielded the 13 T cell receptor beta chains listed below, sequenced in a study of shared clonotypes between healthy human individuals. Repertoires were generated with immunoSEQ multiplex PCR, while TCRdb's copy carries only in-frame clones and drops some. This sample carries some 2.1 million clones, 85% to 95% of them seen once, and the ten largest clones take approximately 1.6%. Terminally differentiated effector memory CD45RA+ cells were excluded from the naive CD8 cells, which were CD45RO-negative and positively selected for CCR7. The source material was naive CD8+ T cells from PBMCs. The receptors stem from a man between 18 and 29 years old in good health. Some clones in this sample may be carry-over from other donors' samples.

The gene calls are TRBV7-8 and TRBJ1-5; no firm D call. The germline V gene encodes CDR1 SGHVS and CDR2 FQNEAQ. The CDR3 is 16 residues long. The V gene lost 1 base and the J gene lost 1 base, with 11 bases spanning the gap. The CDR3 DNA reads as TGTGCCAGCAGCTTAGTTGAGGAGAAGAGCAATCAGCCCCAGCATTTT. This sequence encodes CASSLVEEKSNQPQHF.

The rearrangement uses TRBV6-1 and TRBJ2-1, with unresolved D. CDR3 length: 12 residues. Deletions cut 8 bases from V and 9 bases from J, with 14 bases between. Germline V CDR1 and CDR2: MNHNS, SASEGT. The CDR3 loop is CASGYNWIEQFF. DNA of the CDR3: TGTGCCAGCGGATATAATTGGATTGAGCAGTTCTTC.

This chain uses TRBV28 with TRBJ1-2, with D maybe TRBD1 (6 bases). V was clipped by 2 bases and J by 4 bases, with 14 bases between them. This CDR3 has 15 amino acids. Germline CDR1 reads MDHEN; CDR2 reads SYDVKM. The CDR3 sequence is CASSLRIRDIYGYTF. The CDR3 DNA reads as TGTGCCAGCAGTTTACGAATTAGGGACATCTATGGCTACACCTTC.

The chain employs TRBV28 and TRBJ2-7; the D gene is possibly TRBD2 (5 bases). V lost 2 bases, J lost 7 bases, and 15 bases lay in between. The germline V gene has CDR1 MDHEN and CDR2 SYDVKM. This CDR3 contains 14 residues. CDR3 residues: CASSLGRASGEQYF. CDR3 coding DNA: TGTGCCAGCAGTTTAGGCCGGGCCTCGGGGGAGCAGTACTTC.

Comments on this clone: Other DNA sequences of this sample code for an identical CDR3. The chain joins TRBV27 to TRBJ1-1, with D possibly TRBD1 on 5 matching bases. The CDR3 covers 14 residues. The V gene's germline CDR1 is MNHEY and CDR2 SMNVEV (reference sequence). Trimming shortened V by 6 bases and J by 2 bases, and 13 bases separated the two germline ends. This CDR3 reads CASRVGGGNTEAFF. In nucleotides, the CDR3 is TGTGCCAGCAGGGTTGGGGGGGGTAACACTGAAGCTTTCTTT.

This sequence joins TRBV5-3 and TRBJ2-5, with TRBD2 identical over 10 bases. TRBV5-3 is classed as an ORF, of uncertain function. V shed 2 bases and J 4 bases; nucleotides not matched to a gene: 5. There are 15 residues in the CDR3. The CDR3 region has the DNA TGTGCCAGAAGCTTCCTAGCGGGAGTTGGAGAGACCCAGTACTTC. This gives the protein CARSFLAGVGETQYF.

The J gene is TRBJ2-4, the V gene TRBV19; D gene uncertain. V lost 3 bases, J lost 1 base, and 10 bases lay in between. Germline assignment: CDR1 LNHDA and CDR2 SQIVND (reference sequence). The CDR3 loop spans 15 amino acids. The CDR3 DNA follows: TGTGCCAGTAGTATCCCCCTGAGGGCCAAAAACATTCAGTACTTC. Encoded protein: CASSIPLRAKNIQYF.

This CDR3 is CASRGLGYGYTF. The CDR3 region has the DNA TGTGCCAGCAGGGGGCTGGGCTATGGCTACACCTTC. This chain joins TRBV9 and TRBJ1-2; weak D call: TRBD1 (5 bases). Germline V gene lookup returns CDR1 SGDLS and CDR2 YYNGEE. The CDR3 covers 12 residues. The V end was cut by 5 bases, the J end by 4 bases, with 9 bases between.

The rearrangement links TRBV5-6 to TRBJ2-7, with a tentative D call TRBD1 (6 bases). Looked up from germline, CDR1 is SGHDT and CDR2 is YYEEEE. V was trimmed by 0 bases and J by 5 bases, leaving 12 bases between them. The CDR3 runs to 14 residues. This chain's CDR3 is CASSLDFRGDEQYF. The CDR3 bases are TGTGCCAGCAGCTTGGATTTCAGGGGTGACGAGCAGTACTTC. The entire variable domain, with the rest obtained from reference TRBV5-6 and TRBJ2-7, is as follows: DAGVTQSPTHLIKTRGQQVTLRCSPKSGHDTVSWYQQALGQGPQFIFQYYEEEERQRGNFPDRFSGHQFPNYSSELNVNALLLGDSALYLCASSLDFRGDEQYFGPGTRLTVT.

The rearrangement links TRBV19 to TRBJ1-4, with 8 bases fitting TRBD1. CDR1 is LNHDA, CDR2 SQIVND, per germline (reference sequence). V lost 8 bases, J lost 0 bases, and 2 bases stayed unmatched. The CDR3 is made up of 14 amino acids. CDR3 sequence (DNA): TGTGCCAGTCTGGGACAGGCAACTAATGAAAAACTGTTTTTT. As protein: CASLGQATNEKLFF.

The rearrangement links TRBV5-6 to TRBJ1-5, with 7 positions matching TRBD1. CDR3 length equals 14 residues. CDR1 and CDR2 from the germline V gene are SGHDT and YYEEEE. Losses at the gene ends were 3 bases for V and 5 bases for J; bases not matched to a gene: 5. The CDR3 is CASSSGTAYQPQHF. CDR3 nucleotide sequence: TGTGCCAGCAGCTCAGGGACAGCCTATCAGCCCCAGCATTTT.

The chain couples TRBV27 to TRBJ2-1; 10 bases match TRBD1. Germline loops: CDR1 MNHEY, CDR2 SMNVEV (reference sequence). The ends lost 5 bases at V and 0 bases at J; junction bases unmatched: 7. The CDR3 runs to 17 residues. The CDR3 DNA reads TGTGCCAGCAGTGCACGACAGGGGGCCTTCTCCTACAATGAGCAGTTCTTC. Translation gives CASSARQGAFSYNEQFF.

The genes are TRBV6-5 and TRBJ2-2; tentatively, D is TRBD1 (6 bases). CDR3 length: 16 amino acids. Germline CDR1 MNHEY, CDR2 SVGAGI. Deletions cut 2 bases from V and 5 bases from J, with 15 bases between. As DNA, the CDR3 is TGTGCCAGCAGTTACACACAGGGTTCTTATACCGGGGAGCTGTTTTTT. It yields the protein CASSYTQGSYTGELFF.